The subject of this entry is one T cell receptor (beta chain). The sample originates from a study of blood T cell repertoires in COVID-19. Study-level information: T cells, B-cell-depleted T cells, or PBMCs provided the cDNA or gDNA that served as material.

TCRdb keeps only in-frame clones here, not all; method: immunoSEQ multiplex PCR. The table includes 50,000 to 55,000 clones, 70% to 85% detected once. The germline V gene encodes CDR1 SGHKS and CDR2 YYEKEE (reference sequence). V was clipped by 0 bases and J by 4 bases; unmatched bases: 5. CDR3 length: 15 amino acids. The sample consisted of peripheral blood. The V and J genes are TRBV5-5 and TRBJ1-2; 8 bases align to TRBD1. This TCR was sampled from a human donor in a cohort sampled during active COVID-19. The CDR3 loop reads CASSLAGTGSYGYTF. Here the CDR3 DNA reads TGTGCCAGCAGCTTGGCCGGGACAGGCTCCTATGGCTACACCTTC.